Given below is one T cell receptor (beta chain) in context. What it binds is not known. Sequenced by immunoSEQ multiplex PCR; TCRdb stores in-frame clones only, minus some. This sample has 72,000 or so clones, with approximately 86% found just once. The record originates from a study of OX40 agonist ivuxolimab in advanced cancers. Study information: Allowance was made for prior anti-PD-1, anti-PD-L1 or anti-CTLA-4 therapy, and around 41% had some. Three individuals attained partial responses, comprising one hepatocellular carcinoma case and two cutaneous melanoma cases. Study findings and constraints: Among patients with partial responses at 0.1-3.0 mg/kg, clonal expansion was among the lowest. At 0.1 to 3.0 mg/kg and by week 6, clonal expansion occurred in CD4+ and CD8+ blood T cells.

V lost 3 bases to trimming and J lost 9 bases, with 9 bases between them. Germline V gene data show CDR1 as SEHNR and CDR2 as FQNEAQ (reference sequence). The CDR3 runs 13 residues. The sample consisted of CD4+ or CD8+ T cells sorted from blood, taken in a trial of the OX40 agonist ivuxolimab. The sequence derives from an adult with an advanced solid tumor such as melanoma, head and neck, liver or kidney cancer. The chain couples TRBV7-9 to TRBJ1-6; a possible D gene is TRBD1 (5 bases). In nucleotides, the CDR3 is TGTGCCAGCAGCTTTACCCAGGGTTCACCCCTCCACTTT. As protein: CASSFTQGSPLHF. Using reference TRBV7-9 and TRBJ1-6 for the parts outside the CDR3, the full variable domain is DTGVSQNPRHKITKRGQNVTFRCDPISEHNRLYWYRQTLGQGPEFLTYFQNEAQLEKSRLLSDRFSAERPKGSFSTLEIQRTEQGDSAMYLCASSFTQGSPLHFGNGTRLTVT.